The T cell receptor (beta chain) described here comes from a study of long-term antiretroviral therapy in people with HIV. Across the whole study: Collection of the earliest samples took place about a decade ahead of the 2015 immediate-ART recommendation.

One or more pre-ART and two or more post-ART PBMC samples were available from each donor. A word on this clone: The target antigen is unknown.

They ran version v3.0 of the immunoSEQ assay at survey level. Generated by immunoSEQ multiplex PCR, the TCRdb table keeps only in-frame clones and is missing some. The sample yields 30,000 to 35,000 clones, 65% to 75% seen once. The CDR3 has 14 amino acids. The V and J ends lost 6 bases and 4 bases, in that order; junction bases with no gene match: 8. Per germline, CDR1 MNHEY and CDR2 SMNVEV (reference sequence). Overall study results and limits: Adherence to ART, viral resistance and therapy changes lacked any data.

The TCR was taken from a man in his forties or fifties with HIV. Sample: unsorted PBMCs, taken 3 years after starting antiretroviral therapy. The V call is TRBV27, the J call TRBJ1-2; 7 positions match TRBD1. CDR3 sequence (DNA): TGTGCCAGCAGGAAAACAGGGGTTGGCTATGGCTACACCTTC. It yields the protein CASRKTGVGYGYTF.